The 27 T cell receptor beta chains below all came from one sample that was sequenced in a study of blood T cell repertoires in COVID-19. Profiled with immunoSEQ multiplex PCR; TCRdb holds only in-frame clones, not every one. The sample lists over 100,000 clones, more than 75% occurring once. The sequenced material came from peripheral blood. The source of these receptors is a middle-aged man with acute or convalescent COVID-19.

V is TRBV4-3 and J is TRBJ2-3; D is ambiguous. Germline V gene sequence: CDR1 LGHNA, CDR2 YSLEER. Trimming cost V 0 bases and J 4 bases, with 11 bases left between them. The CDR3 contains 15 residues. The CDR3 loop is CASSQDSTEPDTQYF. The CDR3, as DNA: TGCGCCAGCAGCCAAGACTCAACCGAGCCAGATACGCAGTATTTT.

The CDR3 protein is CASSSSDRVYEQYF. The DNA for the CDR3 is TGTGCCAGCAGTTCCTCCGACAGGGTCTACGAGCAGTACTTC. This chain connects TRBV28 to TRBJ2-7, with 7 bases aligning to TRBD1. The V gene's germline CDR1 is MDHEN and CDR2 SYDVKM. The CDR3 is 14 residues long. With 4 bases clipped from V and 3 bases from J, the junction kept 6 bases outside the gene matches.

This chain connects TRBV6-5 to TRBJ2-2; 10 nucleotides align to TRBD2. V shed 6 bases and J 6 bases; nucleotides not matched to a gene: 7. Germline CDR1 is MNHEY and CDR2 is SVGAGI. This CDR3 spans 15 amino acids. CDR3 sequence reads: CASRPGLAPPGELFF. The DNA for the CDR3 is TGTGCCAGCAGGCCGGGACTAGCGCCGCCCGGGGAGCTGTTTTTT.

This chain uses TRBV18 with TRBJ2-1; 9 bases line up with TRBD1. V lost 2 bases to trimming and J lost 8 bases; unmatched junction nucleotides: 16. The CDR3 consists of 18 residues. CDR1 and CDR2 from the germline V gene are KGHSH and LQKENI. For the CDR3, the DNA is TGTGCCAGCTCACCAATGATCCCCCGAGACAGGGGGGCGTATGAGCAGTTCTTC. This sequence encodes CASSPMIPRDRGAYEQFF.

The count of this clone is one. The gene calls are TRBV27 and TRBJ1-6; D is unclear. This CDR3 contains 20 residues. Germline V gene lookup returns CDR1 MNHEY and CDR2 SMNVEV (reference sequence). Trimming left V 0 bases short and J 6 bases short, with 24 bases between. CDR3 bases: TGTGCCAGCAGTTTATCGTCTGGATTTGTTGGGCCGAGATCTAATTCACCCCTCCACTTT. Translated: CASSLSSGFVGPRSNSPLHF.

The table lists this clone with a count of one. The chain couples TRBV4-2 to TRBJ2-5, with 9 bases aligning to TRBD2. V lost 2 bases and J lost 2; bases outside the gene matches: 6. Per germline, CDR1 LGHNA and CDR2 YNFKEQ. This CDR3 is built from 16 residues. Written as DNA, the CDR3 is TGTGCCAGCAGCCAAACACTAGCGGGTGGGCAAGAGACCCAGTACTTC. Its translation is CASSQTLAGGQETQYF.

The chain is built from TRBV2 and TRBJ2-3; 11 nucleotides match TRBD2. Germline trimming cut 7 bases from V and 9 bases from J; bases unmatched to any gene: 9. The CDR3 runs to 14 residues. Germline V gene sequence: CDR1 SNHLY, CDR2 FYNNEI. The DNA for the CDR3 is TGTGCCAGCAAGGCTAGCGGGAGGATAGGGACGCAGTATTTT. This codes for CASKASGRIGTQYF. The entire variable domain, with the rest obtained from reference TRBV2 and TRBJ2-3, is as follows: EPEVTQTPSHQVTQMGQEVILRCVPISNHLYFYWYRQILGQKVEFLVSFYNNEISEKSEIFDDQFSVERPDGSNFTLKIRSTKLEDSAMYFCASKASGRIGTQYFGPGTRLTVL.

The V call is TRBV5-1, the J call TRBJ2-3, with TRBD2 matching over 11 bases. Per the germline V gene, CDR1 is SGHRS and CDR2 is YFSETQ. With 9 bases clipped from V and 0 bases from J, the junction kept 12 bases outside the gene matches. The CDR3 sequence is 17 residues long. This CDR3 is CATPTESSGRSTDTQYF. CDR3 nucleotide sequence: TGCGCCACCCCGACGGAGTCTAGCGGGAGGAGCACAGATACGCAGTATTTT.

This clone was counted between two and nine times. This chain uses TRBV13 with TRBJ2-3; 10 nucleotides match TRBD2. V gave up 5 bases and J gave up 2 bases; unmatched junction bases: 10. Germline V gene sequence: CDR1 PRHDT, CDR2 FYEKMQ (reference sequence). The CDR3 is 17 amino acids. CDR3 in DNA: TGTGCCAGCAGCACAGGGACTAGCGAACAATTCACAGATACGCAGTATTTT. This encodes CASSTGTSEQFTDTQYF.

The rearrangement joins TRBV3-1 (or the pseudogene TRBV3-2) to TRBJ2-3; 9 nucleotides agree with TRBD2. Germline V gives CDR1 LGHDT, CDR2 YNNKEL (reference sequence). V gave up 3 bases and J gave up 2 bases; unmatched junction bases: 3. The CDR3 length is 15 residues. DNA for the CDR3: TGTGCCAGCAGCCAGGGACTAGCTAACACAGATACGCAGTATTTT. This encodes CASSQGLANTDTQYF.

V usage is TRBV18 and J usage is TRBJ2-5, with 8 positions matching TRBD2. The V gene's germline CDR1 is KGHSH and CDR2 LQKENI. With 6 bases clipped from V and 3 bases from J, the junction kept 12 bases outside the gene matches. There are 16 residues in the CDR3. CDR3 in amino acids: CASSPHQFSGEETQYF. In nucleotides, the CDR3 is TGTGCCAGCTCCCCCCATCAGTTTAGCGGGGAAGAGACCCAGTACTTC.

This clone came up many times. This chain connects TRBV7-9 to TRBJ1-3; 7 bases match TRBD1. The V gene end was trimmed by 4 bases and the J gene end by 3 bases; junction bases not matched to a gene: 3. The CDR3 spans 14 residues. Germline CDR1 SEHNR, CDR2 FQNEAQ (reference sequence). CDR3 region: CASSSGTVGNTIYF. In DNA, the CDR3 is TGTGCCAGCAGCTCAGGGACAGTTGGAAACACCATATATTTT.

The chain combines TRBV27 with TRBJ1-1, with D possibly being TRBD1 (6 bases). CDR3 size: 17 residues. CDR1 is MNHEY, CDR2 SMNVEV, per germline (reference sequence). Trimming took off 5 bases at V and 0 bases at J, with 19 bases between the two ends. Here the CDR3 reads CASSTPAQGVMNTEAFF. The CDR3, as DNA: TGTGCCAGCAGTACCCCCGCACAGGGAGTCATGAACACTGAAGCTTTCTTT.

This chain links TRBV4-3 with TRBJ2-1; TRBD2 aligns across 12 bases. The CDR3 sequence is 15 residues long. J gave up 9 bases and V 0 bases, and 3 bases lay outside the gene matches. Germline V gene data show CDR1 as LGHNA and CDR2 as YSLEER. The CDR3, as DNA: TGCGCCAGCAGCCAAGAAGTACTAGCGGGGGGTGAGCAGTTCTTC. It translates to CASSQEVLAGGEQFF.

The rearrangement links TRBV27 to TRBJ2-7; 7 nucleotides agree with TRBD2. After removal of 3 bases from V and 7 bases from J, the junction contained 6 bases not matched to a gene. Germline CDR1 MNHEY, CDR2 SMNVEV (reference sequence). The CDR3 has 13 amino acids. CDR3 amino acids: CASSFGAGVEQYF. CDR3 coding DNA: TGTGCCAGCAGTTTCGGGGCGGGGGTGGAGCAGTACTTC.

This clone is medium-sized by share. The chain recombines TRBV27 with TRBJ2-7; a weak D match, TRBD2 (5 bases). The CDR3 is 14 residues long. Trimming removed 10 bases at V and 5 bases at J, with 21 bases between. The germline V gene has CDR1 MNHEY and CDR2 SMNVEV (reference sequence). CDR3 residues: CATGERSGMDEQYF. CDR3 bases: TGTGCCACCGGGGAGCGCTCGGGGATGGACGAGCAGTACTTC.

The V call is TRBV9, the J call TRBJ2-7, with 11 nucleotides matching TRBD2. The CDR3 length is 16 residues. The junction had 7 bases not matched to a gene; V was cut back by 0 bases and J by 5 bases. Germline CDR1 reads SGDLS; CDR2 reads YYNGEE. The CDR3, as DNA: TGTGCCAGCAGCGTAGATCCTCTAGCGGGAGGAGACGAGCAGTACTTC. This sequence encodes CASSVDPLAGGDEQYF. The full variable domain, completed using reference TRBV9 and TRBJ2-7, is DSGVTQTPKHLITATGQRVTLRCSPRSGDLSVYWYQQSLDQGLQFLIQYYNGEERAKGNILERFSAQQFPDLHSELNLSSLELGDSALYFCASSVDPLAGGDEQYFGPGTRLTVT.

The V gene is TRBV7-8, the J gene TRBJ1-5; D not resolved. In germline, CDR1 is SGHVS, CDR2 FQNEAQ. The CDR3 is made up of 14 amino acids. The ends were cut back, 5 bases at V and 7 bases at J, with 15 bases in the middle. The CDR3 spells CASSQREFGQPQHF. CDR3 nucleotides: TGTGCCAGCAGCCAACGAGAGTTCGGGCAGCCCCAGCATTTT. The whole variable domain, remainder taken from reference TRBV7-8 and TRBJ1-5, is GAGVSQSPRYKVAKRGQDVALRCDPISGHVSLFWYQQALGQGPEFLTYFQNEAQLDKSGLPSDRFFAERPEGSVSTLKIQRTQQEDSAVYLCASSQREFGQPQHFGDGTRLSIL.

The CDR3 region has the DNA TGTGCCAGCAGCCGCGGGGGGAACACCGGGGAGCTGTTTTTT. Protein product: CASSRGGNTGELFF. The chain is built from TRBV3-1 (or the pseudogene TRBV3-2) and TRBJ2-2, with TRBD2 matching over 7 bases. CDR1 is LGHDT and CDR2 is YNNKEL in the germline V gene (reference sequence). V dropped 4 bases and J dropped 1; count of bases not matched to a gene: 0. The CDR3 sequence is 14 residues long.

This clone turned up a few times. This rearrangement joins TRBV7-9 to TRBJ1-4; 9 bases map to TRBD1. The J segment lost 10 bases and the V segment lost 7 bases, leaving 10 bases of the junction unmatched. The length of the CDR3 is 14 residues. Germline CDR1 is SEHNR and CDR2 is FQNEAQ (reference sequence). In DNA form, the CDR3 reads TGTGCCAGCACCCGGACAGGGGATGAGCGAAAACTGTTTTTT. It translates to CASTRTGDERKLFF.

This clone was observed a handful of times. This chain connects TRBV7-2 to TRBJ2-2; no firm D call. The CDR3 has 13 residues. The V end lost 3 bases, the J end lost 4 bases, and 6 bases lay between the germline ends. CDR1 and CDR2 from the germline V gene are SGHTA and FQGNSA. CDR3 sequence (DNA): TGTGCCAGCAGCTTCGTTAGCACCGGGGAGCTGTTTTTT. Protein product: CASSFVSTGELFF.

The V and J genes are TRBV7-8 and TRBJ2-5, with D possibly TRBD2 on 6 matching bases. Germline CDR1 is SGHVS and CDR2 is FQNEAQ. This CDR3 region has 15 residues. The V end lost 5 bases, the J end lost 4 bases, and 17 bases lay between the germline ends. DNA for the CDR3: TGTGCCAGCAGCGGTGCGGGGCTACGAGGAGAGACCCAGTACTTC. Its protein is CASSGAGLRGETQYF.

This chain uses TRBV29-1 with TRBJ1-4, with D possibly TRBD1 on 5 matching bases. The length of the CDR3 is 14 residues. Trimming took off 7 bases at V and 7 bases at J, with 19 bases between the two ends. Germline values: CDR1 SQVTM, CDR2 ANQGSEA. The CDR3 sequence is CSAAWGGSGEKLFF. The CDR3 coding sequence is TGCAGCGCCGCATGGGGGGGAAGTGGTGAAAAACTGTTTTTT. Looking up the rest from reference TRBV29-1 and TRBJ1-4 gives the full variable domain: SAVISQKPSRDICQRGTSLTIQCQVDSQVTMMFWYRQQPGQSLTLIATANQGSEATYESGFVIDKFPISRPNLTFSTLTVSNMSPEDSSIYLCSAAWGGSGEKLFFGSGTQLSVL.

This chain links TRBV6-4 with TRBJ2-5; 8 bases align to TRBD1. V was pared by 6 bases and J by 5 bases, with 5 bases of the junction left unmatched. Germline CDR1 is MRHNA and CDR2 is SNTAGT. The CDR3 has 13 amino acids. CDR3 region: CASRRTGSETQYF. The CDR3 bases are TGTGCCAGCAGGAGGACAGGGTCGGAGACCCAGTACTTC.

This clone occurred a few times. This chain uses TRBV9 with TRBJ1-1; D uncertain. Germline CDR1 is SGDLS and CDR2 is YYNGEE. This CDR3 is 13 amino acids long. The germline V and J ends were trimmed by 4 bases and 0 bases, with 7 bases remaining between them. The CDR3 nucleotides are TGTGCCAGCAGCCTCGGGATGAACACTGAAGCTTTCTTT. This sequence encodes CASSLGMNTEAFF.

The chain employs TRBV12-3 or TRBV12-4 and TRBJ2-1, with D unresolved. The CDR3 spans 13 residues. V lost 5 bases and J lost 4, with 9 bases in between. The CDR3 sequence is CASSPQTYNEQFF. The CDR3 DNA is TGTGCCAGCAGTCCTCAAACTTACAATGAGCAGTTCTTC.

The CDR3 coding sequence is TGTGCCAGCAGTTTTCGAGGGTGGGCGAATCCTGAAAAACTGTTTTTT. Translating gives CASSFRGWANPEKLFF. The V call is TRBV28, the J call TRBJ1-4, with unresolved D. The CDR3 is 16 residues long. Per the germline V gene, CDR1 is MDHEN and CDR2 is SYDVKM. Trimming shortened V by 3 bases and J by 7 bases, and 18 bases separated the two germline ends.